Shown below are 20 T cell receptor beta chains from a single sample sequenced in a study of blood T cells in healthy people across ages. Alongside a J-beta primer mix, a sample-barcoded 5' primer served in a second PCR lasting about 7 to 12 cycles. One entry per CDR3 protein, called by TCRdb with MiXCR from the 5' RACE reads. This sample has fewer than 1,000,000 distinct CDR3 sequences, with under 55% found just once. The sequencing input was blood. Source of these receptors: a man aged 55 to 69 in good health.

The chain links TRBV27 to TRBJ2-4; tentatively, D is TRBD2 (6 bases). The better agreement between TRBJ2-7 and the DNA end casts doubt on the J call. Germline loops: CDR1 MNHEY, CDR2 SMNVEV (reference sequence). The CDR3 is 13 amino acids. CDR3 coding DNA: TGTGCCAGCAGTTGGGAGGCTTTATACGAGCAGTACTTC. Protein: CASSWEALYEQYF.

This clonotype was observed a handful of times. CDR3 sequence: CSAHWGDNEQFF. For the CDR3, the DNA is TGCAGTGCTCACTGGGGGGACAATGAGCAGTTCTTC. The V call is TRBV20-1, the J call TRBJ2-1; D might be TRBD2 (6 bases). The CDR3 contains 12 residues. Germline V lookup: CDR1 DFQATT, CDR2 SNEGSKA (reference sequence). The ends were cut back, 5 bases at V and 5 bases at J, with 10 bases in the middle.

In this sample, this clonotype turned up a few times. This rearrangement joins TRBV12-3 or TRBV12-4 to TRBJ1-1; 9 bases map to TRBD1. This CDR3 has 13 amino acids. V shed 7 bases and J 4 bases; nucleotides not matched to a gene: 4. The CDR3 DNA reads as TGTGCCAGCACTACGGGACAGGGCACTGAAGCTTTCTTT. Translation gives CASTTGQGTEAFF.

The J gene is TRBJ2-6, the V gene TRBV7-6, with D uncertain. Trimming stripped 5 bases from V and 1 base from J, with 9 bases between. This CDR3 contains 15 residues. From germline, CDR1 is SGHVS and CDR2 FNYEAQ. CDR3 coding DNA: TGTGCCAGCAGCCCGGCTAGATCTGGGGCCAACGTCCTGACTTTC. Protein product: CASSPARSGANVLTF. Together with reference TRBV7-6 and TRBJ2-6, the CDR3 gives the full variable domain: GAGVSQSPRYKVTKRGQDVALRCDPISGHVSLYWYRQALGQGPEFLTYFNYEAQQDKSGLPNDRFSAERPEGSISTLTIQRTEQRDSAMYRCASSPARSGANVLTFGAGSRLTVL.

The gene calls are TRBV20-1 and TRBJ2-5; D is undetermined. The V gene's germline CDR1 is DFQATT and CDR2 SNEGSKA (reference sequence). V was trimmed by 2 bases and J by 2 bases, leaving 12 bases between them. This CDR3 has 14 amino acids. The DNA of the CDR3 is TGCAGTGCTAGAAGAGGCCAGAAACAAGAGACCCAGTACTTC. It encodes CSARRGQKQETQYF.

The chain employs TRBV20-1 and TRBJ2-5; D unclear. This CDR3 spans 12 amino acids. V lost 1 base to trimming and J lost 5 bases, with 8 bases between them. Germline CDR1 reads DFQATT; CDR2 reads SNEGSKA (reference sequence). DNA of the CDR3: TGCAGTGCTAGAGGTAGCAGGGAGACCCAGTACTTC. This codes for CSARGSRETQYF.

Regarding this clonotype: This may arise from a read error, as a much more abundant clone is one base away. J is TRBJ2-5 and V is TRBV20-1; D is unclear. V lost 2 bases to trimming and J lost 7 bases, with 8 bases between them. Germline CDR1 is DFQATT and CDR2 is SNEGSKA (reference sequence). The CDR3 loop spans 11 amino acids. CDR3 sequence reads: CSARKGGTQYF. The CDR3 DNA reads as TGCAGTGCTAGAAAGGGCGGGACCCAGTACTTC.

This clonotype has only a few counts. This chain's CDR3 is CSVVPGLTEAFF. The CDR3 DNA is TGCAGCGTTGTCCCCGGGTTAACTGAAGCTTTCTTT. V is TRBV29-1 and J is TRBJ1-1; D uncertain. Trimming removed 4 bases from V and 5 bases from J, with 11 bases in between. This CDR3 has 12 residues. Germline assignment: CDR1 SQVTM and CDR2 ANQGSEA.

The chain recombines TRBV29-1 with TRBJ2-3; no reliable D call. This CDR3 has 10 residues. V was shortened by 0 bases and J by 8 bases, with 3 bases between the two germline ends. CDR1 is SQVTM and CDR2 is ANQGSEA in the germline V gene. The CDR3 nucleotides read TGCAGCGTTGAAGAAGGTACGCAGTATTTT. It yields the protein CSVEEGTQYF.

This clonotype was counted ten times or more. The chain couples TRBV20-1 to TRBJ2-5; 10 bases align to TRBD1. V lost 6 bases to trimming and J lost 5 bases; unmatched junction nucleotides: 6. The germline gives CDR1 DFQATT, CDR2 SNEGSKA (reference sequence). The CDR3 is made up of 13 amino acids. CDR3 sequence (DNA): TGCAGTGCCCCGGGACAGGGGAGGGAGACCCAGTACTTC. Translation gives CSAPGQGRETQYF.

This clonotype appeared once. The chain has TRBV7-6 and TRBJ2-1; D may be TRBD1 or TRBD2 (6 bases each). Germline V gives CDR1 SGHVS, CDR2 FNYEAQ. V shed 4 bases and J shed 7 bases, with 11 bases lying between them. The CDR3 has 13 amino acids. The CDR3 nucleotides read TGTGCCAGCAGCTCCCGGGGGCGTAATGAGCAGTTCTTC. It is translated as CASSSRGRNEQFF. The full variable domain, with the rest looked up from reference TRBV7-6 and TRBJ2-1, is GAGVSQSPRYKVTKRGQDVALRCDPISGHVSLYWYRQALGQGPEFLTYFNYEAQQDKSGLPNDRFSAERPEGSISTLTIQRTEQRDSAMYRCASSSRGRNEQFFGPGTRLTVL.

The J gene is TRBJ2-4, the V gene TRBV27; 10 positions match TRBD1. CDR1 is MNHEY and CDR2 is SMNVEV in the germline V gene (reference sequence). V lost 7 bases to trimming and J lost 6 bases; unmatched junction nucleotides: 3. The CDR3 consists of 13 residues. CDR3 region: CASNWDRGNIQYF. For the CDR3, the DNA is TGTGCCAGCAACTGGGACAGGGGAAACATTCAGTACTTC.

For this clonotype: A read error may produce the germline difference seen at one junction end. J is TRBJ2-3 and V is TRBV5-1; tentative D call: TRBD2 (7 bases). The CDR3 loop spans 16 amino acids. Germline CDR1 SGHRS, CDR2 YFSETQ. This CDR3 is CASSLGGPLSTDTQYF. The CDR3, as DNA: TGTGCCAGCAGCTTGGGGGGGCCTTTAAGCACAGATACGCAGTATTTT.

This clonotype has only a few counts. The V and J genes are TRBV3-1 and TRBJ2-7; a weak D match, TRBD2 (6 bases). The CDR3 loop spans 12 amino acids. The germline CDR1 and CDR2 sequences are LGHDT and YNNKEL (reference sequence). V lost 6 bases, J lost 3 bases, and 9 bases lay in between. This CDR3 reads CASREGVYEQYF. The DNA for the CDR3 is TGTGCCAGCAGGGAGGGAGTCTACGAGCAGTACTTC.

CDR3 in DNA: TGTGCCAGCAGTGAACTCGAGGGTCGTGAGCAGTACTTC. Amino acids: CASSELEGREQYF. The chain links TRBV2 to TRBJ2-7, with D maybe TRBD2 (5 bases). Germline CDR1 and CDR2: SNHLY and FYNNEI. The CDR3 consists of 13 residues. Trimming took off 2 bases at V and 7 bases at J, with 12 bases between the two ends.

This clonotype appeared many times. The chain combines TRBV12-3 or TRBV12-4 with TRBJ2-3, with D hard to call. V lost 6 bases, J lost 2 bases, and 21 bases lay in between. The CDR3 covers 17 residues. CDR3: CASSPPPGKADTDTQYF. CDR3 nucleotides: TGTGCCAGCAGCCCGCCCCCAGGAAAGGCCGACACAGATACGCAGTATTTT.

The chain recombines TRBV7-2 with TRBJ1-2; D not certain. The length of the CDR3 is 11 residues. V was pared by 3 bases and J by 7 bases, with 6 bases between. The germline V gene has CDR1 SGHTA and CDR2 FQGNSA. The CDR3 nucleotides are TGTGCCAGCAGCTTGGCGGTTGGCTACACCTTC. Translating it yields CASSLAVGYTF. The full variable domain, completed using reference TRBV7-2 and TRBJ1-2, is GAGVSQSPSNKVTEKGKDVELRCDPISGHTALYWYRQSLGQGLEFLIYFQGNSAPDKSGLPSDRFSAERTGGSVSTLTIQRTQQEDSAVYLCASSLAVGYTFGSGTRLTVV.

The gene calls are TRBV7-8 and TRBJ2-5; 7 bases are a match to TRBD1. V gave up 3 bases and J gave up 5 bases; unmatched junction bases: 18. Germline V gives CDR1 SGHVS, CDR2 FQNEAQ. This CDR3 comprises 18 residues. CDR3 sequence: CASSFPPSRDRAEETQYF. For the CDR3, the DNA is TGTGCCAGCAGCTTTCCCCCGTCCCGAGACAGGGCCGAGGAGACCCAGTACTTC.

The J gene is TRBJ1-5, the V gene TRBV12-3 or TRBV12-4; tentatively, D is TRBD1 (5 bases). The CDR3 has 14 residues. V lost 6 bases, J lost 2 bases, and 11 bases lay in between. The CDR3 here is CASRSRDGNQPQHF. CDR3 DNA sequence: TGTGCCAGCAGATCCCGGGACGGCAATCAGCCCCAGCATTTT.

The chain has TRBV5-6 and TRBJ2-7; 10 nucleotides line up with TRBD2. The J segment lost 0 bases and the V segment lost 4 bases, leaving 7 bases of the junction unmatched. Per germline, CDR1 SGHDT and CDR2 YYEEEE. The CDR3 has 16 residues. For the CDR3, the DNA is TGTGCCAGCAGCCTAAGGACTAGCGGAGGCTCCTACGAGCAGTACTTC. Amino acids: CASSLRTSGGSYEQYF.